The rows below give T cell receptor beta chains drawn from one sample of a study of cytomegalovirus exposure and HLA in healthy donors. Profiling relied on immunoSEQ multiplex PCR, and the TCRdb table lists in-frame clones only, not all of them. The sample carries 150,000 to 200,000 clones, 79% recorded once. The sample taken for sequencing was PBMCs. The receptors here all came from a woman in her twenties or thirties in good health and CMV-seropositive. Each CDR3 is given with its conserved first and last residue. D genes are given only for firm matches. Only some rows state a clone size, as once, few, many or a class for expanded clones.

>TRBD1|.|TRBV27
CASSRAPDRGLYGYTF
>.|.|TRBV6-1
CASSEYKWGTYGYTF
>TRBD1|.|TRBV15
CATSRVSTGGTEAFF
>TRBD1|.|TRBV5-8
CASSLDRGSGNTIYF
>TRBD2|once|TRBV6-6
CASSSLAGGTNEQFF
>TRBD1|.|TRBV4-2
CASSQASGTGTYNEQFF
>TRBD2|.|TRBV6-1
CASGRGAYEQYF
>.|.|TRBV9
CASSVDYGAGNTEAFF
>.|.|TRBV4-3
CASSQVIGEKLFF
>TRBD2|.|TRBV4-1
CASGGGREGRYNEQFF
>.|.|TRBV7-9
CASSLRGGDGYTF
>.|.|TRBV30
CAWSPTSTEQFF
>.|.|TRBV11-3
CASSLDGSGGYTF
>.|.|TRBV5-6
CASRRGREPNTGELFF
>TRBD2|.|TRBV7-6
CASSFGTSHTDTQYF
>TRBD1|.|TRBV4-3
CASSQDRTGGKETQYF
>TRBD1|.|TRBV29-1
CSVGFTGGSYEQYF
>TRBD2|once|TRBV5-6
CASSLGTSDGEQFF
>.|.|TRBV6-5
CASSLTRYSYNEQFF
>TRBD2|.|TRBV2
CASSGSLAGALLISEQYF
>TRBD1|.|TRBV6-1
CASSDRDSYEQYF
>TRBD1|few|TRBV4-3
CASSPGTGGYEQYF
>.|.|TRBV4-3
CASSQDPSDRTDTQYF
>.|.|TRBV4-2
CASSREREQFF
>.|.|TRBV5-1
CASSSTGTGANVLTF
>TRBD1|.|TRBV19
CASRGQGSYEQYF
>.|once|TRBV5-8
CASSYSLRGSYEQYF
>TRBD2|.|TRBV7-9
CASSLGSSGGAKYNEQFF
>TRBD2|.|TRBV29-1
CSVEGTSGGGFPTYEQYF
>TRBD2|.|TRBV30
CAWSPTTSGRRWFF
>.|.|TRBV4-1
CASSQSSSGIRSYNSPLHF
>.|few|TRBV21-1
CASIPRDRGSYQPQHF
>TRBD2|.|TRBV4-1
CASSQVVHGGLAYYEQYF
>.|.|TRBV9
CASSEGGADPGNEQFF
>TRBD1|.|TRBV4-1
CASSYPGQGREQYF
>.|.|TRBV11-3
CATTMGGTEAFF
>TRBD1|once|TRBV27
CASSSTGATSYEQYF
>TRBD2|.|TRBV7-6
CASSRLAGGPGPDTQYF
>TRBD1|.|TRBV6-1
CASSSTGGHQPQHF
>TRBD1|once|TRBV27
CASSTLQGQGAYYGYTF
>.|.|TRBV6-6
CASSYSRDQPQHF
>.|.|TRBV30
CAWSVGLDGYNEQFF
>.|.|TRBV2
CASSEIADTQYF
>.|few|TRBV19
CASSTSGELFF
>.|.|TRBV5-4
CASSWGGANSYEQYF
>TRBD1|.|TRBV10-3
CAISGGTGGTEAFF
>TRBD1|.|TRBV7-9
CASSLVGQGANEQYF
>TRBD2|.|TRBV7-8
CASSLGLAEYNEQFF
>TRBD2|.|TRBV11-2
CASSLDGTIQETQYF
>TRBD2|.|TRBV5-1
CASSLELAGAGEQFF
>TRBD1|once|TRBV9
CASSSKDRGNTEAFF
>.|.|TRBV7-7
CASSLGEFGRYNEQFF
>.|.|TRBV27
CASRDREFATNEKLFF
>TRBD1|.|TRBV27
CASSSFGTGSSPLHF